Listed below are T cell receptor beta chains from one sample, sequenced in a study of shared clonotypes between healthy human individuals. Produced via immunoSEQ multiplex PCR; TCRdb's table is partial and in-frame only. The sample includes fewer than 650,000 clones, over 65% seen only once; the top ten take approximately 12%. Sequenced: PBMCs. The receptors come from a woman aged 40-49 years in good health. Some clones in this sample may be carry-over from other donors' samples. The CDR3 runs from the conserved cysteine through the conserved F or W. The D gene is left open where the match is weak. Clone size is stated in some rows and not others, as once, few, many or a class when expanded.

size	J	V	D	CDR3	DNA
.	TRBJ2-1	TRBV7-2	.	CASSSKSGGAVNEQFF	TGTGCCAGCAGCTCGAAGAGTGGGGGCGCGGTCAATGAGCAGTTCTTC
.	TRBJ2-5	TRBV28	.	CASSPDSMGAETQYF	TGTGCCAGCAGTCCGGACAGTATGGGAGCGGAGACCCAGTACTTC
.	TRBJ1-3	TRBV28	TRBD1	CATRGGHSGNTIYF	TGTGCCACCCGAGGGGGCCACTCTGGAAACACCATATATTTT
.	TRBJ2-7	TRBV6-1	.	CASSEQGGSYEQYF	TGTGCCAGCAGTGAACAGGGGGGATCCTACGAGCAGTACTTC
.	TRBJ2-1	TRBV29-1	TRBD2	CSGLRGGNEQFF	TGCAGCGGGTTGCGGGGGGGGAATGAGCAGTTCTTC
.	TRBJ2-5	TRBV11-2	TRBD2	CASSLGTSGEGAKTQYF	TGTGCCAGCAGCTTAGGGACTAGCGGGGAGGGGGCAAAGACCCAGTACTTC
once	TRBJ2-7	TRBV10-3	TRBD2	CAISEPSTSGYEQYF	TGTGCCATCAGTGAGCCTTCGACTAGCGGCTACGAGCAGTACTTC
.	TRBJ2-7	TRBV6-1	TRBD2	CASSEGTSASYEQYF	TGTGCCAGCAGCGAAGGGACTAGCGCCTCCTACGAGCAGTACTTC
.	TRBJ2-5	TRBV9	.	CASSGQGRETQYF	TGTGCCAGCAGCGGCCAGGGCCGGGAGACCCAGTACTTC
.	TRBJ2-5	TRBV5-6	.	CASSSSASGRETQYF	.
few	TRBJ2-5	TRBV7-9	TRBD2	CASSSAGEGHGTQYF	TGTGCCAGCAGCTCCGCCGGGGAGGGTCATGGGACCCAGTACTTC
.	TRBJ1-1	TRBV27	.	CASTARGNTEAFF	TGTGCCAGCACCGCCAGGGGTAACACTGAAGCTTTCTTT
once	TRBJ2-2	TRBV28	TRBD2	CASSSRRPGLAGGSNTGELFF	TGTGCCAGCAGTTCCCGCCGACCGGGACTAGCGGGAGGTTCGAACACCGGGGAGCTGTTTTTT
.	TRBJ2-7	TRBV27	TRBD1	CASTVAGTGSYEQYF	TGTGCCAGCACCGTTGCCGGGACAGGGTCCTACGAGCAGTACTTC
.	TRBJ2-7	TRBV28	.	CASSFLGPYEQYF	TGTGCCAGCAGCTTCCTAGGACCCTACGAGCAGTACTTC
many	TRBJ2-7	TRBV5-4	.	CASSLGQGMDEQYF	TGTGCCAGCAGCTTGGGGCAGGGGATGGACGAGCAGTACTTC
.	TRBJ1-3	TRBV28	.	CASSPGTMYSGNTIYF	TGTGCCAGCAGTCCGGGGACAATGTACTCTGGAAACACCATATATTTT
.	TRBJ1-5	TRBV21-1	.	CASSKRQGGCSNQPQHF	TGTGCCAGTAGCAAAAGGCAAGGGGGCTGTAGCAATCAGCCCCAGCATTTT